This T cell receptor (beta chain) stems from a study of metastatic and nonmetastatic thyroid tumors. Overall study context: Repertoires of blood and of tissue (tumor or nodule) from malignant and benign thyroid patients were compared. Notes on the study in general: The study reportedly found significantly higher TCR beta diversity in malignant thyroid tumors than benign nodules, in blood and tumor.

None of the patients had undergone any treatment ahead of thyroid surgery. The CDR3 spans 15 residues. Per the germline V gene, CDR1 is SNHLY and CDR2 is FYNNEI. The trim removed 6 bases at V and 0 bases at J, leaving 4 bases unmatched. On this clone itself: Its target is unknown.

In the source study's methods: Clinicopathological groups differed in CDR3, with these differences serving to build a distant-metastasis classifier for papillary thyroid cancer. From the PCR reads, TCRdb re-called clones with MiXCR. Clone size and V and J calls follow TCRdb, not the original study. This sample has tens of thousands of clones; 24% occur once, and the top ten carry around 3.4%. The receptor was isolated from a male donor with papillary thyroid cancer or a benign thyroid nodule (not recorded which). Some clones in this sample may be carry-over from other donors' samples. The chain has TRBV2 and TRBJ2-7, with TRBD2 identical over 11 bases. Input material: blood. The CDR3 sequence: CASRLLAGASYEQYF. The CDR3 nucleotides read TGTGCCAGCAGACTACTAGCGGGGGCCTCCTACGAGCAGTACTTC.